This passage covers 4 T cell receptor beta chains from one sample sequenced in a study of human T cells and chemical hapten exposure. One entry per CDR3 protein, called by TCRdb with MiXCR from the RACE reads. The data show 45,000 to 60,000 distinct CDR3 sequences, about 9.6% seen once. The sample's time point: patch test 1, 2 weeks after DPC sensitization. Described treatment: therapeutic diphenylcyclopropenone sensitization with weekly scalp DPC. Sequenced here: whole blood, sampled in connection with sensitization to the hapten diphenylcyclopropenone (DPC). The source is a woman in her thirties or forties with alopecia areata. Some clones in this sample may be carry-over from other donors' samples.

This rearrangement joins TRBV20-1 to TRBJ1-6; 8 bases fit TRBD1. V was clipped by 0 bases and J by 10 bases; unmatched bases: 8. The CDR3 contains 15 residues. Germline V gene sequence: CDR1 DFQATT, CDR2 SNEGSKA (reference sequence). Here the CDR3 reads CSARDRATGDSPLHF. The CDR3 DNA reads as TGCAGTGCTAGAGATCGGGCGACAGGGGACTCACCCCTCCACTTT.

The chain joins TRBV5-1 to TRBJ2-3; the match to TRBD2 covers 14 bases. The germline CDR1 and CDR2 sequences are SGHRS and YFSETQ. CDR3 length equals 19 residues. Trimming removed 4 bases from V and 2 bases from J; junction bases left unmatched: 12. The CDR3 sequence: CASSMVGLAGGVFTDTQYF. CDR3 sequence (DNA): TGCGCCAGCAGCATGGTTGGACTAGCGGGGGGTGTCTTCACAGATACGCAGTATTTT.

This clonotype was counted a few times. V usage is TRBV20-1 and J usage is TRBJ2-7; the D call may be TRBD1 or TRBD2 (5 bases each). V shed 5 bases and J shed 3 bases, with 17 bases lying between them. CDR3 length equals 14 residues. The germline gives CDR1 DFQATT, CDR2 SNEGSKA (reference sequence). The CDR3 reads CSARDAGTDYEQYF. In DNA, the CDR3 is TGCAGTGCTCGCGATGCCGGGACGGACTACGAGCAGTACTTC.

The chain uses TRBV4-1 and TRBJ2-3, with TRBD2 identical over 12 bases. Germline CDR1 is MGHRA and CDR2 is YSYEKL. The ends lost 4 bases at V and 0 bases at J; junction bases unmatched: 11. This CDR3 comprises 19 residues. The CDR3 DNA follows: TGCGCCAGCAGCCCGATGTGGGCTAGCGGGGGGGCCAGCACAGATACGCAGTATTTT. Protein product: CASSPMWASGGASTDTQYF.